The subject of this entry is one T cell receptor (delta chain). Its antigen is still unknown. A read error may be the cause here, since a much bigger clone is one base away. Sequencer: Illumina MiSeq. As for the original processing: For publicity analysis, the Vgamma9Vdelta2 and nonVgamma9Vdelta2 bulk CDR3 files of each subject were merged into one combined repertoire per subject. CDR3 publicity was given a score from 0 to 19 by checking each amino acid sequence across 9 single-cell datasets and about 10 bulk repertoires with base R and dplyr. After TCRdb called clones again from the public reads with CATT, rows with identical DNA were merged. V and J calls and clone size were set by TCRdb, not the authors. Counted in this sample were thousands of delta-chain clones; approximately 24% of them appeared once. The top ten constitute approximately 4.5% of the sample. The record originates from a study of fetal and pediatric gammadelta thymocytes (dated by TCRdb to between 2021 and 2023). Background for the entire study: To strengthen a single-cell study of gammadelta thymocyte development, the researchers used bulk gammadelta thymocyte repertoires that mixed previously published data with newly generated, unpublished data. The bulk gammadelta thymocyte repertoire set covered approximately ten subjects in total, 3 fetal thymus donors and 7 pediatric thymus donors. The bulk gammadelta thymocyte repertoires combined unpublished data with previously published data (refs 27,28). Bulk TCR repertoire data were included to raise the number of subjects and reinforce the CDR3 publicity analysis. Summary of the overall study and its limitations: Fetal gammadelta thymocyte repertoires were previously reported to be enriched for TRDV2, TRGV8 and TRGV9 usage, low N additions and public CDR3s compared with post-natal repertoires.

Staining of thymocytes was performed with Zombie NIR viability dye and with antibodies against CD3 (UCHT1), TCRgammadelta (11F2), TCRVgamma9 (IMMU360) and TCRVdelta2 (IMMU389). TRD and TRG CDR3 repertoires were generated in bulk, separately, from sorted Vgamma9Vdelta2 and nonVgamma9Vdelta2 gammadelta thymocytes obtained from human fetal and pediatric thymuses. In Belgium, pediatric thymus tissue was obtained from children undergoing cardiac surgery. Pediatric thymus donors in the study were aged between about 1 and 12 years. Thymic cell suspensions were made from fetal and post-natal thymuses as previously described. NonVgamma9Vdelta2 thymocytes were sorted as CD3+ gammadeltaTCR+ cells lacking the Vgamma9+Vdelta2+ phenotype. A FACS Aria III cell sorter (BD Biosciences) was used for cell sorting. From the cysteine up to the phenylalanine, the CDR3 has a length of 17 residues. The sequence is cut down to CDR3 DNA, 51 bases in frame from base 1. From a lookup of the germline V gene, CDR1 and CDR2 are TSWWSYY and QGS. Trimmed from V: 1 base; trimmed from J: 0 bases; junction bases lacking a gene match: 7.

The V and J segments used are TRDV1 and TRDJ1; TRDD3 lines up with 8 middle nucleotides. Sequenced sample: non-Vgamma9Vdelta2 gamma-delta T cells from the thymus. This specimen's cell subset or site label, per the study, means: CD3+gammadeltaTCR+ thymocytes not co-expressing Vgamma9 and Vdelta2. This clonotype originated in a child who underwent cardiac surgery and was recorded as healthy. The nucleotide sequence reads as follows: TGTGCTCTTGGGGAACGCCTACTGGGGGGTTACACCGATAAACTCATCTTT. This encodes CALGERLLGGYTDKLIF.